A selection of T cell receptor beta chains follows, all from one sample in a study of CD8+CD57+ T cells in acquired aplastic anemia. Each CDR3 protein is one row after TCRdb ran MiXCR on the reads. The sample contains 75,000 to 80,000 distinct CDR3 sequences, roughly 70% of which appear only once. Specimen: sorted CD4+, CD8+, or CD8+CD57+ T cells (not recorded which) from PBMCs. The receptors were sampled from a human donor with aplastic anemia. Each CDR3 is given with its conserved first and last residue. A D gene is named only where the DNA matches it firmly. Only some rows state a clone size, as once, few, many or a class for expanded clones.

v_call	clone_size	d_call	j_call	cdr3_aa	cdr3_nt
TRBV20-1	few	NA	TRBJ1-1	CSASKGGKTEAFF	TGCAGTGCTTCGAAGGGTGGGAAGACTGAAGCTTTCTTT
TRBV15	NA	TRBD1	TRBJ1-2	CATSSGTGGVSGYGYTF	TGTGCCACCAGCTCCGGGACAGGGGGAGTGTCGGGCTATGGCTACACCTTC
TRBV12-3/TRBV12-4	NA	NA	TRBJ1-2	CASSTVGGYTF	TGTGCCAGCAGTACAGTGGGAGGCTACACCTTC
TRBV10-3	once	TRBD2	TRBJ2-7	CAISESIIEGGSYEQYF	TGTGCCATCAGTGAGTCGATTATTGAGGGAGGGTCCTACGAGCAGTACTTC
TRBV20-1	many	TRBD2	TRBJ2-2	CSGLAVNTGELFF	TGCAGTGGACTAGCGGTGAACACCGGGGAGCTGTTTTTT
TRBV7-9	few	NA	TRBJ2-1	CASSFRPDEQFF	TGTGCCAGCAGCTTTCGACCGGATGAGCAGTTCTTC
TRBV27	once	NA	TRBJ2-3	CASSFTYTDTQYF	TGTGCCAGCAGTTTCACGTACACAGATACGCAGTATTTT
TRBV11-1	NA	TRBD2	TRBJ2-3	CASSLTSGGPVSTDTQYF	TGTGCCAGCAGCCTTACTAGCGGAGGCCCTGTCAGCACAGATACGCAGTATTTT
TRBV2	NA	NA	TRBJ2-5	CASELWRETQYF	TGTGCCAGCGAATTGTGGCGGGAGACCCAGTACTTC
TRBV15	NA	NA	TRBJ2-1	CATSRDRSSYEQFF	TGTGCCACCAGCAGAGATAGGAGCTCCTACGAGCAGTTCTTC
TRBV7-9	NA	TRBD2	TRBJ2-7	CASSQLAVYEQYF	TGTGCCAGCAGCCAACTAGCGGTCTACGAGCAGTACTTC
TRBV20-1	NA	NA	TRBJ2-1	CSALHGDEQFF	TGCAGTGCTCTGCACGGCGATGAGCAGTTCTTC
TRBV7-2	NA	NA	TRBJ1-2	CASSLSHGDYGYTF	TGTGCCAGCAGCTTATCTCACGGAGACTATGGCTACACCTTC
TRBV2	few	NA	TRBJ2-2	CASSVKDTGELFF	TGTGCCAGCAGTGTAAAAGACACCGGGGAGCTGTTTTTT
TRBV20-1	NA	TRBD1	TRBJ2-7	CSAQGGRDYEQYF	TGCAGTGCTCAAGGGGGCAGGGATTACGAGCAGTACTTC
TRBV20-1	once	NA	TRBJ2-7	CSARGSKSSYEQYF	TGCAGTGCTAGAGGAAGTAAGAGCTCCTACGAGCAGTACTTC
TRBV5-6	NA	NA	TRBJ2-7	CASSLKRVYEQYF	TGTGCCAGCAGCTTGAAAAGGGTGTACGAGCAGTACTTC
TRBV24-1	NA	TRBD1	TRBJ2-7	CAKDRASEQYF	TGTGCCAAGGACAGGGCGAGCGAGCAGTACTTC
TRBV5-1	NA	TRBD1	TRBJ2-2	CASRRQGATGELFF	TGCGCCAGCAGGCGACAGGGGGCCACCGGGGAGCTGTTTTTT
TRBV29-1	few	NA	TRBJ2-5	CSVEGRRETQYF	TGCAGCGTTGAAGGGCGTAGAGAGACCCAGTACTTC
TRBV7-9	NA	NA	TRBJ1-1	CASSIRSGRTEAFF	TGTGCCAGCAGTATAAGGTCCGGGCGGACTGAAGCTTTCTTT
TRBV5-6	NA	NA	TRBJ1-6	CASSVHGNSPLHF	TGTGCCAGCAGCGTACATGGGAATTCACCCCTCCACTTT
TRBV10-3	NA	TRBD1	TRBJ2-1	CAIRGTGNDEQFF	TGTGCCATCAGGGGGACAGGGAACGATGAGCAGTTCTTC
TRBV20-1	NA	TRBD2	TRBJ2-1	CSARASGDYNEQFF	TGCAGTGCTAGGGCTAGCGGGGACTACAATGAGCAGTTCTTC
TRBV7-3	NA	NA	TRBJ2-3	CATRQGTTDTQYF	TGCGCCACTAGGCAGGGAACCACAGATACGCAGTATTTT
TRBV20-1	once	TRBD2	TRBJ2-3	CSATGTIAGGADTQYF	TGCAGTGCTACGGGCACCATAGCGGGAGGGGCAGATACGCAGTATTTT